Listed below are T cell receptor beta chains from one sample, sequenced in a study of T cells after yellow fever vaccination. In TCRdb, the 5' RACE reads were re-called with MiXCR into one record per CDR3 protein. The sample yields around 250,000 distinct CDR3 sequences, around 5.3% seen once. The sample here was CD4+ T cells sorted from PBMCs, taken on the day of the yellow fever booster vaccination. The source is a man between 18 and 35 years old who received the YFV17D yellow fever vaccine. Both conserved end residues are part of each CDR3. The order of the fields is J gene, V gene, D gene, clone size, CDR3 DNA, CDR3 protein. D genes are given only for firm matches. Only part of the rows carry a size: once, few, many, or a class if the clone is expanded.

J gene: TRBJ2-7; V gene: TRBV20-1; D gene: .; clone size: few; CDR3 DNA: TGCAGTGCCCTTTTGGGTCAGAGAGACGTGCAGTACTTC; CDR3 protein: CSALLGQRDVQYF
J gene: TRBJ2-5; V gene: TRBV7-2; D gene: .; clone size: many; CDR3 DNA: TGTGCCAGCAGCTCGGAGTACCAAGAGACCCAGTACTTC; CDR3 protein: CASSSEYQETQYF
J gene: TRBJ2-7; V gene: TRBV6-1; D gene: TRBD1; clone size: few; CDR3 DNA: TGTGCCAGCATGCGAAGACCGGGACAGGTGACCTACGAGCAGTACTTC; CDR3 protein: CASMRRPGQVTYEQYF
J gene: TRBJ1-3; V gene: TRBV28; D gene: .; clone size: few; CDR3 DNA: TGTGCCAGCAGTTTACCCCGCTCTGGAAACACCATATATTTT; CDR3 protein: CASSLPRSGNTIYF
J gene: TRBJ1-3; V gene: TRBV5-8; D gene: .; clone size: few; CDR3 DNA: TGTGCCAGCAGCTTGTTCCTGGCTCGGGACTCTGGAAACACCATATATTTT; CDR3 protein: CASSLFLARDSGNTIYF
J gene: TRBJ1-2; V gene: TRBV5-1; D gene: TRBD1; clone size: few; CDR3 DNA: TGCGCCAGCACCTCGGGACAGGAAACGTCTGGCTACACCTTC; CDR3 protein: CASTSGQETSGYTF
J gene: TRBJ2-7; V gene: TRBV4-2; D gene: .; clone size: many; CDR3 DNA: TGTGCCAGCAGCTTAGAGAGAGGATCAGGGGTTTCTTTC; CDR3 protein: CASSLERGSGVSF
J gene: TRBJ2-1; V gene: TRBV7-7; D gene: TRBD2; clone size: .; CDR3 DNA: TGTGCCAGCAGCTTAGGTAGCGGGGGGGTGAATGAGCAGTTCTTC; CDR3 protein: CASSLGSGGVNEQFF
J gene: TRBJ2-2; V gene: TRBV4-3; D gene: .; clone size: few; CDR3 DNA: TGCGCCAGCAGCCAAGAGAGTAGTTTTAGGGTTTACACCGGGGAGCTGTTTTTT; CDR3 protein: CASSQESSFRVYTGELFF
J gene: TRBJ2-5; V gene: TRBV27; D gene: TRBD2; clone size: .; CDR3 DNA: TGTGCCAGCAGCCACCGGAGAGCGGGGCCACCGGAGACCCAGTACTTC; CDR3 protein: CASSHRRAGPPETQYF
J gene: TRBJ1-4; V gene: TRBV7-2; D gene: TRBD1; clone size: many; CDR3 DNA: TGTGCCAGCAGCTTAAGGAGACAGGGGGCGCTTACTAATGAAAAACTGTTTTTT; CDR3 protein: CASSLRRQGALTNEKLFF
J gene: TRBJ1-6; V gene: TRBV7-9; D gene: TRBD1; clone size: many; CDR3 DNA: TGTGCCAGCAGCTGGGGACAGCTCGGTTCACCCCTCCACTTT; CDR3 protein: CASSWGQLGSPLHF
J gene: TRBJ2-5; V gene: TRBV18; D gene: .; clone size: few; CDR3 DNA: TGTGCCAGCTCACCACGATCGGACCAAGAGACCCAGTACTTC; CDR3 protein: CASSPRSDQETQYF
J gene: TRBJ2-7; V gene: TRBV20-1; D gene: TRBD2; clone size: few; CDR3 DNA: TGCAGTGCTAGAGGCGGGGGGTTGAACTACGAGCAGTACTTC; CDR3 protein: CSARGGGLNYEQYF
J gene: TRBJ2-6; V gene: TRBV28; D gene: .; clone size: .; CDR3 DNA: TGTGCCAGCAGTCCACCCAGCTCTGGGGCCAACGTCCTGACTTTC; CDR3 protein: CASSPPSSGANVLTF
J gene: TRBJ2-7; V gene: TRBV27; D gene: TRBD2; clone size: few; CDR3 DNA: TGTGCCAGCAGGGGACTAGCGGGGGGCCTAGAGCAGTACTTC; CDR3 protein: CASRGLAGGLEQYF
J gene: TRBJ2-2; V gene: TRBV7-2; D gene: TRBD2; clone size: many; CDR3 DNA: TGTGCCAGCAGCTCGACTAGCGGGGGAGGCACCGGGGAGCTGTTTTTT; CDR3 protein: CASSSTSGGGTGELFF
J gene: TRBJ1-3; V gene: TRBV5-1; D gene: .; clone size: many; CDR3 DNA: TGCGCCAGCAGCTTGGCCTCGGCAGACTCTGGAAACACCATATATTTT; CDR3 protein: CASSLASADSGNTIYF
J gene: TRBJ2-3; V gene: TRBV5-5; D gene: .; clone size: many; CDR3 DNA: TGTGCCAGCAGCTTGGCCGTTACAGGTTGGAGCACAGATACGCAGTATTTT; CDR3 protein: CASSLAVTGWSTDTQYF
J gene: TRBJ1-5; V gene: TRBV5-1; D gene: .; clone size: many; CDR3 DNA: TGCGCCAGCAGCTTGGCCAAGGGTCAGCCCCAGCATTTT; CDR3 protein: CASSLAKGQPQHF
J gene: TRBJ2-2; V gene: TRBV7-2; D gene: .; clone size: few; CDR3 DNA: TGTGCCAGCAGCTTAGTCTCGCAGAACACCGGGGAGCTGTTTTTT; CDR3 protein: CASSLVSQNTGELFF
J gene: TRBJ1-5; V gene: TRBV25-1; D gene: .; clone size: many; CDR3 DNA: TGTGCCAGCAGTGAATCTCCCGCGGTCCGCCAGCCCCAGCATTTT; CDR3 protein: CASSESPAVRQPQHF
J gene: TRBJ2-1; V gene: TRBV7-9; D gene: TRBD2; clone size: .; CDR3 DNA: TGTGCCAGCAGCTGGTCTAGCGGGGGGGCCTACAATGAGCAGTTCTTC; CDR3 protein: CASSWSSGGAYNEQFF
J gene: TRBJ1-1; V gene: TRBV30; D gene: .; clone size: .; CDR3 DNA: TGTGCCTGGCGGAATGGCAATGAAGCTTTCTTT; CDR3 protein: CAWRNGNEAFF
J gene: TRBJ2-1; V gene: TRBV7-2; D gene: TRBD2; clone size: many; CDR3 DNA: TGTGCCAGCAGCTTAGACCGGGGGGATGAGCAGTTCTTC; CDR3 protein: CASSLDRGDEQFF
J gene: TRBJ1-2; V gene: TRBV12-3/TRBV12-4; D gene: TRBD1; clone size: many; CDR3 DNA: TGTGCCAGCAGTTCCCTGGGACAGGCGAAAGGCTACACCTTC; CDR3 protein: CASSSLGQAKGYTF
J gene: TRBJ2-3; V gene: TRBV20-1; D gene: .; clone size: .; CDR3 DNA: TGCAGTGCTAGAGTGTTTGCAGGGGCGGATACGCAGTATTTT; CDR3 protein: CSARVFAGADTQYF
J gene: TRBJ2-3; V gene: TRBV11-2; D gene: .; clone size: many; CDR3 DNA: TGTGCCAGCAGCTTAGTCCGGGGGGCGTCAGATACGCAGTATTTT; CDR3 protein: CASSLVRGASDTQYF
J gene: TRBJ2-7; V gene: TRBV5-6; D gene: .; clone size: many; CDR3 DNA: TGTGCCAGCAGCTTAGTCGTCTCCTACGAGCAGTACTTC; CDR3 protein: CASSLVVSYEQYF
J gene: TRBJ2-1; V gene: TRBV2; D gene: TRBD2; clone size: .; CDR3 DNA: TGTGCCAGCAGTGGGAGCGGGGCCTCTGTGGGTGAGCAGTTCTTC; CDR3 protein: CASSGSGASVGEQFF
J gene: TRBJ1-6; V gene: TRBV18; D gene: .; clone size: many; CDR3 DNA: TGTGCCAGCTCACCACCGATGGGGTTGGGCTCACCCCTCCACTTT; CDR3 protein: CASSPPMGLGSPLHF
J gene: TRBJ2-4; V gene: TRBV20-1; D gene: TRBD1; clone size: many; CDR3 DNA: TGCAGTGGAAGGACAGGGGAGGCCAAAAACATTCAGTACTTC; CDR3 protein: CSGRTGEAKNIQYF
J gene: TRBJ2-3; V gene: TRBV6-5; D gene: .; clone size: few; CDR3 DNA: TGTGCCAGCAGTTACCTTGGCAAGACAGATACGCAGTATTTT; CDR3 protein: CASSYLGKTDTQYF
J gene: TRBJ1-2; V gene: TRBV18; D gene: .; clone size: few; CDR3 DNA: TGTGCCAGCTCACCACGGGGGCCGGAGGGCTACACCTTC; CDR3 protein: CASSPRGPEGYTF
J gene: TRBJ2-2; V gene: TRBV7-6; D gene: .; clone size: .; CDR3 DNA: TGTGCCAGCAGCTTGACCCTACAGGGAAACACCGGGGAGCTGTTTTTT; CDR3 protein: CASSLTLQGNTGELFF
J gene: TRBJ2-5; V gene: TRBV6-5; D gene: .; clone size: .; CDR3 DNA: TGTGCCAGCAGATCGACGGTCCAAGAGACCCAGTACTTC; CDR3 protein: CASRSTVQETQYF
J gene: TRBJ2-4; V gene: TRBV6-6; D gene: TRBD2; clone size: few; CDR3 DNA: TGTGCCAGCAGAGGGATAGGACTAGCGGGGGGTCAAAACATTCAGTACTTC; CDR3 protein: CASRGIGLAGGQNIQYF
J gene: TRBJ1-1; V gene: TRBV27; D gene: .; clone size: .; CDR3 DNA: TGTGCCAGCAGCCTCCTTGGGGCAGCTGAAATTGAAGCTTTCTTT; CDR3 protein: CASSLLGAAEIEAFF
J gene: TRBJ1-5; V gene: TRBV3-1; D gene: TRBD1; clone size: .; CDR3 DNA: TGTGCCAGCAGCCAACACAGGGGAGGTCAGCCCCAGCATTTT; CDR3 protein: CASSQHRGGQPQHF
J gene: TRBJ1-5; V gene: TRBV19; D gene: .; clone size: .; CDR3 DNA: TGTGCCAGTAGTATAGGCGAGGAGCGGAATCAGCCCCAGCATTTT; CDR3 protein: CASSIGEERNQPQHF
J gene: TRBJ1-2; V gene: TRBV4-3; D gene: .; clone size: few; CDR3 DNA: TGCGCCAGCAGCCACGAACCCCCGCCGGGATCACGCTATGGCTACACCTTC; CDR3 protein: CASSHEPPPGSRYGYTF
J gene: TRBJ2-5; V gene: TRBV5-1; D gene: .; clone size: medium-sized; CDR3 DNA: TGTGCCAGCAGCTTAGAGGGCCAAGAGACCCAGTACTTC; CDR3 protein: CASSLEGQETQYF
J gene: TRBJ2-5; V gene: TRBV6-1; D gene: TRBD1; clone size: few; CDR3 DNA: TGTGCCAGCAGTGTGACAGGGTGGGAGACCCAGTACTTC; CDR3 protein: CASSVTGWETQYF
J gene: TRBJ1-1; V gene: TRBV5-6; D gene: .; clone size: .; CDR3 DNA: TGTGCCAGCAGCCGGGGGCCAGAAGCTTTCTTT; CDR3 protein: CASSRGPEAFF
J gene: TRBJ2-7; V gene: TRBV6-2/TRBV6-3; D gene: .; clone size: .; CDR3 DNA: TGTGCCAGCAGTTACTCGAAGGGGACAGAGCAGTACTTC; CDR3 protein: CASSYSKGTEQYF
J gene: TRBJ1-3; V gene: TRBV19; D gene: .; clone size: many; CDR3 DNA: TGTGCCAGTAACATCCTAGGAAACACCATATATTTT; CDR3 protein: CASNILGNTIYF
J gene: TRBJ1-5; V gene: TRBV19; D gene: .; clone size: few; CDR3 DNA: TGTGCCAGTAGTGGTTTTAGCAATCAGCCCCAGCATTTT; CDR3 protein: CASSGFSNQPQHF
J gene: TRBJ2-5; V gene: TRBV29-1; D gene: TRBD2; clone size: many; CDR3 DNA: TGCAGCGTTGAGGGGGGACTAGCGGGAGAGACCCAGTACTTC; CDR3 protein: CSVEGGLAGETQYF
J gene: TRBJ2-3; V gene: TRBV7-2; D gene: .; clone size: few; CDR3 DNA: TGTGCCAGCAAAGTTATGGGGGCGGAGGATACGCAGTATTTT; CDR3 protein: CASKVMGAEDTQYF
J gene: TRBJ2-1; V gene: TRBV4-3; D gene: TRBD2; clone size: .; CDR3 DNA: TGCGCCAGCAGCCAGGTTAGCGGGGAAGAGCAGTTCTTC; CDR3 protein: CASSQVSGEEQFF
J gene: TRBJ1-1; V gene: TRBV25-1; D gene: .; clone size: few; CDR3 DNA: TGTGCCAGCACAAAGACAGGACTAAACACTGAAGCTTTCTTT; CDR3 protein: CASTKTGLNTEAFF
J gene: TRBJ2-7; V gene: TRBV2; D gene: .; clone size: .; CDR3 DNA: TGTGCCAGCAGTGAAGACAGGGTCTACGAGCAGTACTTC; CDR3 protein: CASSEDRVYEQYF
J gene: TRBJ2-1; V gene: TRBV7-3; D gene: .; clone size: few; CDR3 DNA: TGTGCCAGCAGCTTAACGCTGGGGACGCCCTACAATGAGCAGTTCTTC; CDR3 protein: CASSLTLGTPYNEQFF
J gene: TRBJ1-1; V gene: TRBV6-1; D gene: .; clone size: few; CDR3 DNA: TGTGCCAGCTTACAGGGTACATACACTGAAGCTTTCTTT; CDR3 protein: CASLQGTYTEAFF
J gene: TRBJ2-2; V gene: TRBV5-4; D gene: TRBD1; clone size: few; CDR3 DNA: TGTGCCAGCAGCTTAGGGGGGACAGGCGGGGCCGGGGAGCTGTTTTTT; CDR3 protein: CASSLGGTGGAGELFF